Below, one TCR beta chain is given with its context. The sample is drawn from a study of shared clonotypes between healthy human individuals. CD8 memory pooled CD45RO+ cells and CCR7-negative CD45RA+ TemRA cells. The length of the CDR3 is 14 residues. Germline lookup yields CDR1 MGHRA and CDR2 YSYEKL. V was cut by 4 bases and J by 2 bases, with 9 bases left in between. Using immunoSEQ multiplex PCR, the repertoire was profiled, and TCRdb retains in-frame clones only, with some absent. Of roughly 120,000 clones listed, around two thirds were seen once; the top ten hold around 25%. This chain joins TRBV4-1 and TRBJ1-3; D ambiguous. What was sequenced was memory CD8+ T cells sorted from blood. Indicated subset: CD45RO+ cells pooled with CCR7-negative TemRA cells. The receptor comes from a woman younger than 45 in good health. The CDR3 region has the DNA TGCGCCAGCAGCCCCGGGATAGCTGGAAACACCATATATTTT. Translating it yields CASSPGIAGNTIYF.